This TCR beta chain is drawn from a study of cytomegalovirus exposure and HLA in healthy donors. On the study more broadly: In an earlier analysis, some 110 million unique TCR beta sequences were found from about 190 million T cells. The study, taken as a whole, reports: Sequences of the TCR beta chain were said to predict the HLA-A and HLA-B alleles of most subjects accurately. Most of the TCR beta V segments (in an earlier analysis) were productive either about 87% or about 30% of the time.

PCR employed 60 Vbeta and 13 Jbeta primers. This table comes from immunoSEQ multiplex PCR, and its TCRdb copy is limited to in-frame clones, with some not included. Among about 110,000 clones, around three quarters were seen once, and the ten largest hold approximately 5.1%. This clone was picked up a small number of times. Its target is not known. Germline loops: CDR1 SGHRS, CDR2 YFSETQ. The V and J ends lost 2 bases and 3 bases, in that order; junction bases with no gene match: 7. The CDR3 covers 17 residues. The sequence was obtained from a female donor in good health and CMV-seropositive. The chain employs TRBV5-1 and TRBJ2-3, with 12 bases identical to TRBD2. Sequences were obtained from PBMCs. DNA of the CDR3: TGCGCCAGCAGCTTCGGGACTAGCGGGCTTAGGACAGATACGCAGTATTTT. This sequence encodes CASSFGTSGLRTDTQYF.